One sample yielded the 8 T cell receptor beta chains listed below, sequenced in a study of CD8+ T cells in alopecia areata. Extracted RNA was reverse transcribed, and the resulting cDNA served as sequencing template. The table came from immunoSEQ multiplex PCR; TCRdb's copy has only in-frame clones and leaves some out. The table lists 180,000 or so clones, 55% to 70% of them singletons. Treatment given: oral pan-JAK inhibitor, 5-10 mg twice daily. This specimen was CD4+ T cells sorted from blood, taken at week 24, from a patient treated with tofacitinib. These receptors all come from a human donor with alopecia areata.

The chain has TRBV10-3 and TRBJ2-5; D uncertain. This CDR3 contains 15 residues. Germline V lookup: CDR1 ENHRY, CDR2 SYGVKD. Trimming removed 4 bases at V and 2 bases at J, with 14 bases between. The CDR3 reads CAISGLLTRQETQYF. CDR3 coding DNA: TGTGCCATCAGTGGGCTACTCACGAGGCAAGAGACCCAGTACTTC.

The chain recombines TRBV5-1 with TRBJ1-5; D unresolved. V shed 1 base and J shed 6 bases, with 11 bases lying between them. Germline V gene data show CDR1 as SGHRS and CDR2 as YFSETQ. CDR3 length: 14 amino acids. CDR3 DNA sequence: TGCGCCAGCAGCTTGAGTGGGGAGACTCAGCCCCAGCATTTT. Translating it yields CASSLSGETQPQHF.

There are a few counts of this clone. The chain uses TRBV4-2 and TRBJ1-6, with TRBD1 matching 8 bases. The germline V gene has CDR1 LGHNA and CDR2 YNFKEQ. The CDR3 extends over 16 amino acids. V shed 1 base, J shed 8 bases, and the junction held 7 bases outside the gene matches. CDR3 protein: CASSQAGGREDSPLHF. The CDR3 coding sequence is TGTGCCAGCAGCCAAGCAGGGGGCAGGGAGGATTCACCCCTCCACTTT.

V usage is TRBV4-1 and J usage is TRBJ2-7; D ambiguous. This CDR3 is 13 amino acids long. V was pared by 0 bases and J by 8 bases, with 11 bases between. The germline gives CDR1 MGHRA, CDR2 YSYEKL. CDR3 protein: CASSQDLANKQYF. CDR3 coding DNA: TGCGCCAGCAGCCAAGATCTGGCCAATAAGCAGTACTTC.

This clone was observed a handful of times. The chain joins TRBV29-1 to TRBJ1-1, with TRBD1 as a possible D gene (5 bases). The CDR3 loop spans 12 amino acids. The germline CDR1 and CDR2 sequences are SQVTM and ANQGSEA. V lost 7 bases to trimming and J lost 1 base, with 10 bases between them. CDR3 sequence reads: CSAGDGNTEAFF. CDR3 nucleotides: TGCAGCGCCGGGGACGGGAACACTGAAGCTTTCTTT.

This clone appeared a few times. V usage is TRBV27 and J usage is TRBJ2-3; no definite D call. V lost 6 bases and J 0 bases, leaving 10 bases between the germline ends. Germline V gives CDR1 MNHEY, CDR2 SMNVEV (reference sequence). This CDR3 is built from 14 residues. This CDR3 reads CASRGRYSTDTQYF. CDR3 sequence (DNA): TGTGCCAGCAGGGGCAGGTATAGCACAGATACGCAGTATTTT.

The table lists this clone with a few counts. The chain links TRBV4-3 to TRBJ1-6; 8 nucleotides line up with TRBD1. The CDR3 is 16 residues long. Trimming took 0 bases from V and 8 from J; bases not matched to a gene: 6. The germline gives CDR1 LGHNA, CDR2 YSLEER. The CDR3, as DNA: TGCGCCAGCAGCCAAGAAGCAGGGGGCACGTATTCACCCCTCCACTTT. It translates to CASSQEAGGTYSPLHF.

The J gene is TRBJ2-3, the V gene TRBV7-2, with D maybe TRBD2 (5 bases). The CDR3 consists of 12 residues. Germline V gene lookup returns CDR1 SGHTA and CDR2 FQGNSA. Trimming took 7 bases from V and 4 from J, leaving 9 bases between them. CDR3 nucleotide sequence: TGTGCCAGCACTTTGCGGGCAGATACGCAGTATTTT. Translation gives CASTLRADTQYF.